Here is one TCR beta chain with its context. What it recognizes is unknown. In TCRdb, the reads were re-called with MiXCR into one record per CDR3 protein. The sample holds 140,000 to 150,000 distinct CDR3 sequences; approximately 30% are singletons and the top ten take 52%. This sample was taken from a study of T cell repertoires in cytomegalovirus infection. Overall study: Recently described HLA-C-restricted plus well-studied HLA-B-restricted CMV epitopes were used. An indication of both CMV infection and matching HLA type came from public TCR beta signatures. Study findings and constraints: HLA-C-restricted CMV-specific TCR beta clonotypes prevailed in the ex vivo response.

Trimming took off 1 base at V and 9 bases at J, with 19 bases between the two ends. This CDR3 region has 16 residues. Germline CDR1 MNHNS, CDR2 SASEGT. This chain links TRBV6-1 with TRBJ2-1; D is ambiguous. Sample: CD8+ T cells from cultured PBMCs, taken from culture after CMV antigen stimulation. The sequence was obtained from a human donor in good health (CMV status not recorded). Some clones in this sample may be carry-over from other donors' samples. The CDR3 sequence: CASSEEVSSVIPEQFF. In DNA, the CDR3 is TGTGCCAGCAGTGAAGAAGTGAGTAGTGTGATCCCTGAGCAGTTCTTC.